This TCR beta chain was sequenced in a study of spatial heterogeneity in lung cancer. The wider study: Among detected sequences, beta-chain ones consistently exceeded alpha-chain ones in number.

Time point described: sample taken at primary tumor resection. A total of approximately 75 untreated early-stage non-small cell lung cancer patients served as donors. Whole RNA was taken from tumor, nontumor lung or frozen PBMC; it was then sequenced unsorted. General study findings and limits: Resection blood, more than follow-up blood, showed ubiquitous expanded tumor TCRs.

TCRdb re-called the 5' RACE reads through MiXCR, storing one row per CDR3 protein. In the table there are 20,000 to 25,000 distinct CDR3 sequences, roughly 7.2% of which are singletons. This clonotype has ten or more counts. Its antigen remains unidentified. The receptor was isolated from a male donor with early-stage non-small cell lung cancer. The sample here was PBMCs, taken at surgery.

CDR3 region: CASSLGTDSREQYF. CDR3 coding DNA: TGTGCCAGCAGCTTGGGGACAGACAGCCGCGAGCAGTACTTC. The chain has TRBV7-9 and TRBJ2-7, with TRBD1 matching 7 bases. CDR1 and CDR2 from the germline V gene are SEHNR and FQNEAQ (reference sequence). The junction had 8 bases not matched to a gene; V was cut back by 3 bases and J by 6 bases. This CDR3 region has 14 residues.